A single sample gave rise to the 12 T cell receptor beta chains below, sequenced in a study of tissue T cells after allogeneic stem cell transplantation. TCRdb's table, derived via immunoSEQ multiplex PCR, lists solely in-frame clones and lacks some. This sample has some 5,700 clones, with 45% found just once. Time point described: mouse harvest day 14 after allogeneic transplant. The graft held 10^6 splenic CD5+ T cells and 10^7 T-cell-depleted bone marrow cells. Sequenced material: gut tissue. All receptors derive from a female BALB/c mouse given C57BL/6 T cells with graft-versus-host disease after an allogeneic hematopoietic cell transplant.

To note about this clone: One junction end disagrees with the germline gene, perhaps due to a read error. The gene symbols are mouse symbols. The DNA read from the CDR3 is TGTGTCAGCAGTCCCAGTGCTGAGCAGTTC. It is translated as CVSSPSAEQF. The full CDR3 sequence reads CVSSPSAEQFF. The J gene is TRBJ2-1, the V gene TRBV26, with D unresolved. The CDR3 goes on 1 residue after the read ends, and that part is filled in from the germline J gene. The germline gives CDR1 KGHPV, CDR2 FQNQEV (reference sequence). This CDR3 region has 11 residues. The variable domain in full, completed from reference TRBV26 and TRBJ2-1, reads NSKVIQTPRYLVKGQGQKAKMRCIPEKGHPVVFWYQQNKNNEFKFLINFQNQEVLQQIDMTEKRFSAECPSNSPCSLEIQSSEAGDSALYLCVSSPSAEQFFGPGTRLTVL.

With regard to this clone: Mouse gene names and germline throughout. The read terminates 1 residue ahead of where the CDR3 ends, so the germline J gene completes it. The chain couples TRBV15 to TRBJ2-7, with 7 bases lining up with TRBD2. The junction had 0 bases not matched to a gene; V was cut back by 0 bases and J by 7 bases. The CDR3 spans 12 residues. Per the germline V gene, CDR1 is SGHND and CDR2 is FRSKSL. The covered CDR3 bases are TGTGCCAGCAGTTTAGCTGGGGGGGAACAGTAC. It translates to CASSLAGGEQY. The full-length CDR3 reads as CASSLAGGEQYF.

To note about this clone: Germline and genes here are mouse. The missing CDR3 end, 1 residue past where the read stops, is filled in from the germline J gene. The chain recombines TRBV26 with TRBJ1-1; tentative D call: TRBD1 (6 bases). Deletions cut 0 bases from V and 0 bases from J, with 14 bases between. Germline V CDR1 and CDR2: KGHPV, FQNQEV (reference sequence). The CDR3 is 17 residues long. This chain's CDR3 is CASSLSQPRQANTEVFF. The sequenced CDR3 bases are TGTGCCAGCAGTCTGTCTCAGCCGCGACAGGCAAACACAGAAGTCTTC.

Regarding this clone: Any gene name here is a mouse gene name. The CDR3 sequence is CASSLSDGQNTLYF. The sequenced part of the CDR3 DNA is TGTGCCAGCAGTCTGTCCGACGGGCAAAACACCTTGTAC. The chain joins TRBV26 to TRBJ2-4; D is unresolved. Read coverage stops 1 residue before the CDR3 terminus; the germline J gene supplies the remainder. CDR1 and CDR2 (germline): KGHPV, FQNQEV (reference sequence). The CDR3 length is 14 residues. Trimming stripped 0 bases from V and 3 bases from J, with 7 bases between.

For this clone: Gene names follow the mouse nomenclature. The CDR3 end falls 1 residue outside the read, so it is completed with the germline J gene. V gene TRBV1 combines with J gene TRBJ2-2; 11 bases map to TRBD2. This CDR3 has 16 amino acids. The germline V gene encodes CDR1 NSQYPW and CDR2 LRSPGD (reference sequence). The J segment lost 4 bases and the V segment lost 4 bases, leaving 5 bases of the junction unmatched. The sequenced CDR3 bases are TGCACCTGCAGTGAGGGACTGGGGGTCGGCACCGGGCAGCTCTAC. It codes for CTCSEGLGVGTGQLY. The whole CDR3 region reads CTCSEGLGVGTGQLYF.

With respect to this clone: Gene labels here are mouse ones. The sequence runs out 1 residue before the end of the CDR3; the remainder is reconstructed from the germline J gene. V and J are TRBV20 and TRBJ2-1, with a possible D match to TRBD2 (5 bases). V was cut by 3 bases and J by 4 bases, with 7 bases left in between. The CDR3 extends over 12 amino acids. The germline V gene encodes CDR1 GFQATS and CDR2 STVNSAI. CDR3 region: CGARGLYAEQFF. CDR3 bases read: TGTGGTGCTAGAGGACTTTATGCTGAGCAGTTC.

In regard to this clone: The germline and genes are mouse ones. The read finishes 1 residue shy of the CDR3 end, and the germline J gene is used to complete it. This sequence joins TRBV12-2 and TRBJ1-5; D not certain. Germline loops: CDR1 SGHLS, CDR2 HYDKME. The CDR3 runs 12 residues. V lost 2 bases and J lost 4, with 5 bases in between. This CDR3 is CASSRKNQAPLF. Partial CDR3 DNA: TGTGCCAGCTCTCGCAAAAACCAGGCTCCGCTT.

In its sample, this clone was seen a few times. Germline and genes here are mouse. Sequencing ends 1 residue short of the CDR3 end; the germline J gene provides the rest. The chain carries TRBV26 and TRBJ2-7; D might be TRBD1 (7 bases). The CDR3 contains 13 residues. Looked up from germline, CDR1 is KGHPV and CDR2 is FQNQEV (reference sequence). V was shortened by 0 bases and J by 7 bases, with 10 bases between the two germline ends. The CDR3 is CASSLSSGGEQYF. CDR3 DNA (partial): TGTGCCAGCAGTCTGTCATCAGGGGGGGAACAGTAC.

Regarding this clone: The genes and germline here are from mouse. The read is 1 residue too short to cover the CDR3 end, so that end is filled in from the germline J gene. The chain combines TRBV26 with TRBJ1-4; 8 bases fit TRBD1. Germline V lookup: CDR1 KGHPV, CDR2 FQNQEV (reference sequence). The junction had 7 bases not matched to a gene; V was cut back by 0 bases and J by 7 bases. This CDR3 comprises 16 residues. The DNA read from the CDR3 is TGTGCCAGCAGTCTGTCGACCAGGGGGCGCCTCGAAAGATTATTT. This codes for CASSLSTRGRLERLF. From start to end, the CDR3 is CASSLSTRGRLERLFF.

As for this clone: Genes and germline come from the mouse. With the read ending 1 residue before the CDR3 end, the germline J gene is used to fill in that end. The genes are TRBV26 and TRBJ2-3, with D possibly TRBD1 on 6 matching bases. The CDR3 totals 15 residues. V lost 2 bases to trimming and J lost 0 bases, with 9 bases between them. In germline, CDR1 is KGHPV, CDR2 FQNQEV (reference sequence). The CDR3: CASSLRGYSAETLYF. CDR3 bases read: TGTGCCAGCAGTCTGAGGGGGTATAGTGCAGAAACGCTGTAT. Complete variable domain (other parts from reference TRBV26 and TRBJ2-3): NSKVIQTPRYLVKGQGQKAKMRCIPEKGHPVVFWYQQNKNNEFKFLINFQNQEVLQQIDMTEKRFSAECPSNSPCSLEIQSSEAGDSALYLCASSLRGYSAETLYFGSGTRLTVL.

In the case of this clone: Genes and germline come from the mouse. Read coverage stops 1 residue before the CDR3 terminus; the germline J gene supplies the remainder. The chain recombines TRBV3 with TRBJ1-5; the D gene is possibly TRBD1 (6 bases). V was shortened by 5 bases and J by 4 bases, with 12 bases between the two germline ends. Germline CDR1 and CDR2: SNHLY and FYNGKV (reference sequence). CDR3 size: 14 residues. Incomplete CDR3 DNA: TGTGCCAGCAGCCCTCCGGGACATAACCAGGCTCCGCTT. Its protein product is CASSPPGHNQAPL. The whole CDR3 region reads CASSPPGHNQAPLF.

By proportion, this clone is medium-sized. Gene names and germline refer to mouse. Read coverage stops 1 residue before the CDR3 terminus; the germline J gene supplies the remainder. V is TRBV26 and J is TRBJ1-3; the D gene is possibly TRBD1 (5 bases). Germline V lookup: CDR1 KGHPV, CDR2 FQNQEV (reference sequence). The CDR3 contains 15 residues. Trimming stripped 0 bases from V and 2 bases from J, with 8 bases between. The chain's CDR3 is CASSLSSGTGNTLYF. CDR3 DNA (partial): TGTGCCAGCAGTCTGTCGTCAGGGACTGGAAATACGCTCTAT.